The rows below give T cell receptor beta chains drawn from one sample of a study of blood T cell repertoires in COVID-19. Clones were sequenced by immunoSEQ multiplex PCR, and TCRdb holds only the in-frame ones, with some missing. This table holds around 250,000 clones, approximately 78% found once. Specimen: PBMCs or T cells enriched from blood (not recorded which). The source of these receptors is a man between 40 and 49 years old who had been exposed to COVID-19. CDR3s include the opening cysteine and the closing phenylalanine or tryptophan. The order of the fields is J gene, clone size, D gene, V gene, CDR3 protein, CDR3 DNA. D genes are given only for firm matches. The size of a clone is reported for some rows only, either as once, few or many, or as a class for expanded clones.

TRBJ2-7 | - | TRBD2 | TRBV3-1/TRBV3-2 | CASSQGSSGMMGEQYF | TGTGCCAGCAGCCAAGGGTCTAGCGGGATGATGGGGGAGCAGTACTTC
TRBJ2-1 | - | TRBD2 | TRBV19 | CASSITGTSRFLFF | TGTGCCAGTAGTATCACCGGGACTAGCAGATTTTTGTTCTTC
TRBJ1-5 | few | - | TRBV7-5 | CARWDRGQPQHF | TGTGCCAGATGGGACAGGGGGCAGCCCCAGCATTTT
TRBJ2-7 | few | - | TRBV11-2 | CASSSTYEQYF | TGTGCCAGCAGCTCTACCTACGAGCAGTACTTC
TRBJ2-1 | - | - | TRBV27 | CASSRGGSYNEQFF | TGTGCCAGCAGTCGCGGAGGCTCCTACAATGAGCAGTTCTTC
TRBJ2-1 | - | - | TRBV24-1 | CATSDFKTPEQFF | TGTGCCACCAGTGATTTTAAAACACCGGAGCAGTTCTTC
TRBJ2-1 | few | TRBD2 | TRBV18 | CASHGLAGNNEQFF | TGTGCCAGTCATGGACTAGCGGGAAACAATGAGCAGTTCTTC
TRBJ1-5 | - | - | TRBV19 | CASSINLGVYQPQHF | TGTGCCAGTAGTATAAATCTCGGGGTATATCAGCCCCAGCATTTT
TRBJ2-5 | - | - | TRBV7-9 | CASSIGVETQYF | TGTGCCAGCAGCATCGGGGTAGAGACCCAGTACTTC
TRBJ2-7 | few | - | TRBV30 | CAWSRPQGPEQYF | TGTGCCTGGAGTCGCCCTCAGGGGCCCGAGCAGTACTTC
TRBJ1-2 | - | - | TRBV7-9 | CASSSQTRDGYTF | TGTGCCAGCAGCTCCCAGACCAGGGATGGCTACACCTTC
TRBJ2-1 | - | - | TRBV5-5 | CASSTWDNSEQFF | TGTGCCAGCAGCACCTGGGACAACAGTGAGCAGTTCTTC
TRBJ2-1 | once | - | TRBV2 | CASSEKGLPLWDEQFF | TGTGCCAGCAGTGAAAAAGGACTGCCTTTATGGGATGAGCAGTTCTTC
TRBJ1-1 | few | TRBD1 | TRBV7-3 | CASSLEGAKGTEAFF | TGTGCCAGCAGCTTAGAGGGGGCAAAGGGCACTGAAGCTTTCTTT
TRBJ2-3 | - | TRBD2 | TRBV6-5 | CASSYMGLGSDTQYF | TGTGCCAGCAGTTACATGGGACTAGGGTCAGATACGCAGTATTTT
TRBJ2-7 | - | - | TRBV5-4 | CASSPRQGLSFEQYF | TGTGCCAGCAGCCCCCGACAGGGACTTTCGTTCGAGCAGTACTTC
TRBJ1-6 | - | - | TRBV5-4 | CASGPGRDNSPLHF | TGTGCCAGCGGACCAGGCAGGGATAATTCACCCCTCCACTTT
TRBJ2-7 | few | TRBD1 | TRBV30 | CAWGPGQRAYEQYF | TGTGCCTGGGGGCCGGGACAGCGAGCCTACGAGCAGTACTTC
TRBJ2-7 | - | - | TRBV19 | CASPLGRPRWEQYF | TGTGCCAGTCCCCTGGGGCGGCCCCGGTGGGAGCAGTACTTC
TRBJ1-5 | - | - | TRBV24-1 | CATSGGGNQPQHF | TGTGCCACCAGTGGGGGAGGCAATCAGCCCCAGCATTTT
TRBJ2-1 | - | - | TRBV4-1 | CASGYSSYNEQFF | TGCGCCAGCGGCTACAGCTCCTACAATGAGCAGTTCTTC
TRBJ1-1 | few | - | TRBV18 | CASSPRSDTEAFF | TGTGCCAGCTCACCGAGGAGCGACACTGAAGCTTTCTTT
TRBJ2-7 | - | TRBD1 | TRBV10-3 | CAISTGTGTYEQYF | TGTGCCATCAGCACCGGGACAGGGACCTACGAGCAGTACTTC
TRBJ2-1 | - | - | TRBV9 | CASSPGILAYEQFF | TGTGCCAGCAGCCCCGGGATTTTAGCGTATGAGCAGTTCTTC
TRBJ2-3 | - | - | TRBV5-1 | CASSAPETSPTDTQYF | TGCGCCAGCAGCGCGCCGGAGACTAGTCCAACAGATACGCAGTATTTT
TRBJ2-5 | - | - | TRBV3-1/TRBV3-2 | CASNPRAQETQYF | TGTGCCAGCAATCCCAGGGCACAAGAGACCCAGTACTTC
TRBJ1-1 | - | TRBD1 | TRBV12-3/TRBV12-4 | CASSDRGRAEAFF | TGTGCCAGCAGCGACAGGGGGCGGGCTGAAGCTTTCTTT
TRBJ2-2 | - | - | TRBV5-4 | CASSEQGNTGELFF | TGTGCCAGCAGCGAACAGGGGAACACCGGGGAGCTGTTTTTT
TRBJ2-5 | - | TRBD2 | TRBV6-6 | CASSYNLAAQETQYF | TGTGCCAGCAGTTACAACCTAGCGGCACAAGAGACCCAGTACTTC
TRBJ2-5 | - | - | TRBV5-1 | CASSLVGSVTMETQYF | TGCGCCAGCAGCTTGGTTGGTAGCGTGACGATGGAGACCCAGTACTTC
TRBJ1-3 | once | - | TRBV6-5 | CASSKQEGAGNTIYF | TGTGCCAGCAGTAAACAGGAGGGAGCTGGAAACACCATATATTTT
TRBJ2-3 | - | TRBD2 | TRBV19 | CASRRTSGRQGDTQYF | TGTGCCAGTAGGCGAACTAGCGGGAGACAAGGTGATACGCAGTATTTT
TRBJ2-3 | few | TRBD1 | TRBV19 | CASSKERTGGITDTQYF | TGTGCCAGTAGTAAGGAGCGAACAGGGGGAATCACAGATACGCAGTATTTT
TRBJ2-1 | - | - | TRBV24-1 | CATSGSGGYNEQFF | TGTGCCACCAGTGGCAGCGGAGGATACAATGAGCAGTTCTTC
TRBJ2-3 | - | - | TRBV19 | CASSMVEGLNTQYF | TGTGCCAGTAGTATGGTGGAGGGCCTGAATACGCAGTATTTT
TRBJ1-5 | once | - | TRBV4-1 | CASSHRDTGGQPQHF | TGCGCCAGCAGCCATAGGGACACCGGGGGGCAGCCCCAGCATTTT
TRBJ2-5 | - | - | TRBV24-1 | CATGGRNSEPYGTQYF | TGTGCCACCGGAGGGAGGAATAGCGAGCCTTACGGGACCCAGTACTTC
TRBJ2-1 | - | - | TRBV7-9 | CASSAQGAEQFF | TGTGCCAGCAGCGCCCAAGGAGCTGAGCAGTTCTTC
TRBJ2-5 | - | TRBD1 | TRBV6-6 | CASSWTGAQETQYF | TGTGCCAGCAGTTGGACAGGGGCACAAGAGACCCAGTACTTC
TRBJ2-1 | - | TRBD2 | TRBV6-1 | CASSEPQAGGLTEQFF | TGTGCCAGCAGTGAACCCCAAGCGGGAGGGCTGACCGAGCAGTTCTTC
TRBJ2-1 | few | - | TRBV12-3/TRBV12-4 | CASSHINEQFF | TGTGCCAGCAGTCACATCAATGAGCAGTTCTTC
TRBJ1-3 | few | TRBD1 | TRBV6-5 | CADRVLNTIYF | TGTGCCGACAGGGTCCTAAACACCATATATTTT
TRBJ2-1 | - | - | TRBV6-6 | CASSHIRGNEQFF | TGTGCCAGCAGTCATATCAGGGGAAATGAGCAGTTCTTC
TRBJ1-6 | - | TRBD1 | TRBV11-3 | CASSPGGAGGSPLHF | TGTGCCAGCAGCCCAGGGGGCGCTGGGGGTTCACCCCTCCACTTT
TRBJ1-2 | - | TRBD1 | TRBV9 | CASSVGQGNYGYTF | TGTGCCAGCAGCGTGGGACAGGGAAACTATGGCTACACCTTC
TRBJ1-2 | - | - | TRBV5-1 | CASSFTGGGYTF | TGCGCCAGCAGCTTTACAGGTGGAGGCTACACCTTC
TRBJ2-1 | - | - | TRBV9 | CASSVATVDEQFF | TGTGCCAGCAGCGTAGCCACAGTTGATGAGCAGTTCTTC
TRBJ1-6 | - | - | TRBV30 | CAWSTGDSPLHF | TGTGCCTGGAGTACGGGGGATTCGCCCCTCCACTTT
TRBJ2-6 | - | - | TRBV5-6 | CASSLSYGANVLTF | TGTGCCAGCAGCTTGTCGTATGGGGCCAACGTCCTGACTTTC
TRBJ1-5 | - | - | TRBV6-1 | CASSEAVGQPQHF | TGTGCCAGCAGTGAAGCGGTGGGCCAGCCCCAGCATTTT
TRBJ2-1 | - | - | TRBV2 | CASSSGLTYNEQFF | TGTGCCAGCAGTAGTGGGCTAACCTACAATGAGCAGTTCTTC